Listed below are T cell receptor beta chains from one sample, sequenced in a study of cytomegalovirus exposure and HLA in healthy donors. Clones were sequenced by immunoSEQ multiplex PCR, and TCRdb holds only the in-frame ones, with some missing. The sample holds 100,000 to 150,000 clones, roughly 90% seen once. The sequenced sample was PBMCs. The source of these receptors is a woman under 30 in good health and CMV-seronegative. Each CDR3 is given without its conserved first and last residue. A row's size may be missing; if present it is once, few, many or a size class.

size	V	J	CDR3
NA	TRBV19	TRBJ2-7	ASSITQGGRHEQY
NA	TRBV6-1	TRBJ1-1	AGRDRERGTEAF
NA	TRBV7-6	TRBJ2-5	ASSLVPGLAGANRQETQY
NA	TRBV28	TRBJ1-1	ASSLSGGNTEAF
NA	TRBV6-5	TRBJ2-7	ASSEATVRQQY
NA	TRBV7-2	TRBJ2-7	ASSLGGGNLYEQY
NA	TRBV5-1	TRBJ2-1	ASSLAPWGLNNEQF
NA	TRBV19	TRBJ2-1	ASRGSGSLF
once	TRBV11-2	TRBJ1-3	ASSSTKGKGNTIY
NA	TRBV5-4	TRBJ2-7	ASSAGTGAYEQY
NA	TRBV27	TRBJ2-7	ASSLTGPTEQY
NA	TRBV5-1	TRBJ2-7	ASSLAMTSGTYEQY
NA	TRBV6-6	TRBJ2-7	ASSSPGQGTYEQY
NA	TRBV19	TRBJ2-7	ASSIPGTSGTYEQY
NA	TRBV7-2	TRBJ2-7	ASSWTSGSLDEQY
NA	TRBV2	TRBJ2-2	ASSEARTGRTGELF
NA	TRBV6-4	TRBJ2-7	ARQPYEQY
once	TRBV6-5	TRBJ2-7	ASSRTSGTYEQY
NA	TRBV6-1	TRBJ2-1	ASSEDAGGRNEQF
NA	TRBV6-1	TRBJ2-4	ASSVGQAVNIQY
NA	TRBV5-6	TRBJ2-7	ASRQFGGGPYEQY
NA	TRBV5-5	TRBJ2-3	ASSLGQQGDTQY
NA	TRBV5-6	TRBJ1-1	ASSFGTGGRTEAF
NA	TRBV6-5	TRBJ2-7	ASRRLDAAYEQY
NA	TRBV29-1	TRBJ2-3	SVGLAGGQVGDTQY
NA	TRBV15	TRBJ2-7	ATSSGTSGRARYEQY
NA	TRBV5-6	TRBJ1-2	ASSRPGQAFTYGYT
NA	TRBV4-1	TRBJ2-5	ASSQDDGQQETQY
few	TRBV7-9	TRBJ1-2	ASSPIGGYGYT
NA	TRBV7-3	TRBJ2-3	ASSLSLAGADTQY
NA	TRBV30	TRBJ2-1	ASRLAGGTVEQF
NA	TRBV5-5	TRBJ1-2	ASSLLPAGGTGYT
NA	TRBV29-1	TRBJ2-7	SVEGSPSGPNSYEQY
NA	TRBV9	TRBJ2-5	ASSVEAGSPKTQY
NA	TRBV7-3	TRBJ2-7	ASSLFTGDSYEQY
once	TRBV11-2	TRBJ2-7	ASSLRLRGYEQY
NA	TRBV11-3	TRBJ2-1	ASHAGTAYNEQF
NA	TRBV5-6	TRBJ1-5	ASSPAGGNSNQPQH
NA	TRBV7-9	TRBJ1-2	ASGSGYLGDYT
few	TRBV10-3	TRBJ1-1	AISEGRGGAEAF
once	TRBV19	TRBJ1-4	ASSIDGHANEKLF
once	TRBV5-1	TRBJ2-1	ASAPRTSGRDNEQF
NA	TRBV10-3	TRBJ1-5	AISEERTGGQPQH
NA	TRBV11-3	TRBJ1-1	ASSQGDLRGTEAF
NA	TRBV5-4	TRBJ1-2	ASSLFTIRVNYGYT
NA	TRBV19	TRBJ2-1	ASSISSGRGNEQF
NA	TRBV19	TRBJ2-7	ASVGRESYEQY
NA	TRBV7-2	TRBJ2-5	ATLGTGAGETQY
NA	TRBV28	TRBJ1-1	ASSFRGWNTEAF
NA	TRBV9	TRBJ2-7	ASSVGVTGSYEQY
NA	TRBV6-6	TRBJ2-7	ASSRPGQGSYEQY
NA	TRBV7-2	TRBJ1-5	ASSQGAGQPQH
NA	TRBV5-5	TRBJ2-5	ASNGQGFQETQY
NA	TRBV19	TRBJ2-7	ASSEGQGYEQY
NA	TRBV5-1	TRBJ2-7	ASSAGQGGYEQY
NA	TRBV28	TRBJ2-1	ASSYPGLAGQNEQF
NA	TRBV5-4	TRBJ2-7	ASSLTLGLATSYEQY
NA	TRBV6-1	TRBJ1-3	ASSEVSTGNTIY
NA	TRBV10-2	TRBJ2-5	ASSGDRSSVQETQY